These T cell receptor beta chains were read from a single sample in a study of CD8 T cells in ankylosing spondylitis. TCRdb recomputed calls from the 5' RACE reads with MiXCR, one row per CDR3 protein. The top ten hold 3.5% of the sample, which has 250,000 to 350,000 distinct CDR3 sequences, around 20% seen once. The specimen was blood, either unsorted or a sorted T cell fraction (not recorded which). These receptors originate from a female donor with ankylosing spondylitis or in good health (not recorded which). The CDR3 runs from the conserved cysteine through the conserved F or W. D genes are given only for firm matches. The size entry is marked missing in some rows and otherwise reads once, few, many or a size class.

j_call,v_call,d_call,cdr3_length,clone_size,cdr3_aa,cdr3_nt
TRBJ2-1,TRBV12-3/TRBV12-4,TRBD1,17,NA,CASSRQTGDKYYNEQFF,TGTGCCAGCAGCCGACAGACAGGGGATAAATACTACAATGAGCAGTTCTTC
TRBJ2-3,TRBV20-1,NA,15,many,CSARDGGPSTDTQYF,TGCAGTGCTAGAGATGGCGGTCCTAGCACAGATACGCAGTATTTT
TRBJ2-5,TRBV6-1,NA,10,few,CASAVPPRDF,TGTGCCAGCGCCGTCCCCCCGAGGGACTTC
TRBJ1-2,TRBV3-1,NA,13,NA,CASSQGRQGGYTF,TGTGCCAGCAGCCAAGGAAGGCAGGGAGGCTACACCTTC
TRBJ2-1,TRBV3-1,NA,16,few,CASSSRRQLGYNEQFF,TGTGCCAGCAGCTCTCGGCGACAGTTAGGTTACAATGAGCAGTTCTTC
TRBJ2-7,TRBV5-1,TRBD1,15,NA,CASSIYRGTSYEQYF,TGCGCCAGCAGCATATACAGGGGGACCTCCTACGAGCAGTACTTC
TRBJ1-1,TRBV4-3,NA,14,NA,CASSQLRGNTEAFF,TGCGCCAGCAGCCAACTCCGGGGAAACACTGAAGCTTTCTTT
TRBJ1-2,TRBV20-1,NA,13,few,CSAELTGNYGYTF,TGCAGTGCTGAACTTACAGGGAACTATGGCTACACCTTC
TRBJ2-5,TRBV29-1,NA,12,few,CSVEEGQETQYF,TGCAGCGTTGAAGAGGGGCAAGAGACCCAGTACTTC
TRBJ2-1,TRBV5-5,NA,16,NA,CASSLAGTRGYNEQFF,TGTGCCAGCAGCTTGGCAGGGACCCGGGGATACAATGAGCAGTTCTTC
TRBJ1-1,TRBV7-2,NA,13,NA,CASSTGENTEAFF,TGTGCCAGCAGCACCGGGGAGAACACTGAAGCTTTCTTT
TRBJ2-3,TRBV10-3,NA,14,few,CAISRGAGTDTQYF,TGTGCCATCAGTCGCGGAGCGGGCACAGATACGCAGTATTTT
TRBJ2-1,TRBV11-2,TRBD1,15,NA,CASSTPGQGANEQFF,TGTGCCAGCAGCACACCGGGACAGGGGGCAAATGAGCAGTTCTTC
TRBJ2-1,TRBV5-4,TRBD1,15,many,CASSTRQGPYNEQFF,TGTGCCAGCAGCACACGACAGGGCCCCTACAATGAGCAGTTCTTC
TRBJ2-6,TRBV10-3,TRBD2,17,NA,CAISETSGRGGANVLTF,TGTGCCATCAGTGAGACTAGCGGGAGAGGTGGGGCCAACGTCCTGACTTTC
TRBJ2-1,TRBV6-1,TRBD2,16,NA,CASSEVPSGVYNEQFF,TGTGCCAGCAGTGAAGTGCCTAGCGGGGTTTACAATGAGCAGTTCTTC
TRBJ2-7,TRBV14,NA,14,NA,CASSRGSRGYEQYF,TGTGCCAGCAGCCGGGGATCCAGGGGCTACGAGCAGTACTTC
TRBJ1-1,TRBV5-1,NA,15,few,CASSLVGSPNTEAFF,TGCGCCAGCAGCTTGGTCGGCAGCCCCAACACTGAAGCTTTCTTT
TRBJ2-1,TRBV29-1,TRBD1,12,NA,CSTGTAGSIRFF,TGCAGCACAGGGACAGCTGGATCTATCCGGTTCTTC
TRBJ2-1,TRBV19,TRBD1,15,NA,CASSSTGGQRNEQFF,TGTGCCAGTAGTAGTACAGGGGGTCAAAGGAATGAGCAGTTCTTC
TRBJ2-7,TRBV20-1,NA,12,NA,CSATGPSYEQYF,TGCAGTGCCACTGGGCCTTCCTACGAGCAGTACTTC
TRBJ1-3,TRBV3-1,NA,13,few,CASSQKAGNTIYF,TGTGCCAGCAGCCAAAAAGCTGGAAACACCATATATTTT
TRBJ2-1,TRBV20-1,NA,12,many,CSARPGLGEQFF,TGCAGTGCTAGACCGGGGCTCGGTGAGCAGTTCTTC
TRBJ2-1,TRBV9,TRBD2,14,NA,CASSSPGGHNEQFF,TGTGCCAGCAGCTCCCCGGGAGGCCACAATGAGCAGTTCTTC
TRBJ2-3,TRBV10-2,NA,13,NA,CASSGPNTDTQYF,TGCGCCAGCTCTGGACCAAACACAGATACGCAGTATTTT
TRBJ2-3,TRBV5-1,NA,13,many,CASSLRGTDTQYF,TGCGCCAGCAGCTTGCGAGGGACAGATACGCAGTATTTT
TRBJ2-2,TRBV2,NA,14,NA,CASSEHLNTGELFF,TGTGCCAGCAGTGAGCATCTTAACACCGGGGAGCTGTTTTTT
TRBJ1-5,TRBV19,TRBD1,14,NA,CASSRQGTGQPQHF,TGTGCCAGTAGTCGACAGGGGACGGGGCAGCCCCAGCATTTT
TRBJ2-7,TRBV15,NA,14,few,CATSRVRGTYEQYF,TGTGCCACCAGCAGAGTCAGAGGTACCTACGAGCAGTACTTC
TRBJ1-2,TRBV12-3/TRBV12-4,NA,15,few,CASSSFGTENYGYTF,TGTGCCAGCAGTTCCTTCGGGACCGAGAACTATGGCTACACCTTC
TRBJ1-1,TRBV20-1,TRBD1,12,few,CSAPGQGTEAFF,TGCAGTGCGCCGGGACAGGGTACTGAAGCTTTCTTT